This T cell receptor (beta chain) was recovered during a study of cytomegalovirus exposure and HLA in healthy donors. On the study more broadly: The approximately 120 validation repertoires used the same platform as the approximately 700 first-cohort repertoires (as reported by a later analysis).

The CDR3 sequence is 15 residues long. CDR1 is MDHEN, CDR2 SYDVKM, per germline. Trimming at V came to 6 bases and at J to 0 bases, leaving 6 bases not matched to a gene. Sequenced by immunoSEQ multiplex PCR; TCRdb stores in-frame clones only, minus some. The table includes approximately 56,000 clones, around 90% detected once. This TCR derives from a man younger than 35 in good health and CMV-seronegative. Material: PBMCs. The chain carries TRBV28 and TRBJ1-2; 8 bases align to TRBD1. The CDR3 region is CASSRGTGSNYGYTF. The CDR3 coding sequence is TGTGCCAGCAGCCGAGGGACAGGCTCTAACTATGGCTACACCTTC.